This T cell receptor beta chain was obtained from a study of cytomegalovirus exposure and HLA in healthy donors. Study-level points and caveats: There were three CMV-associated chains whose specificity for CMV antigens was confirmed in vitro. Researchers counted around 180 TCR beta chains as cytomegalovirus-associated. In a later analysis, first-cohort TCR clusters were found to tend to co-occur in the 120 validation repertoires.

This clone was recorded only once. The antigen is undetermined. With V trimmed by 4 bases and J by 4 bases, 17 bases remained unmatched. The CDR3 runs 18 residues. The germline V gene has CDR1 SEHNR and CDR2 FQNEAQ (reference sequence). Produced via immunoSEQ multiplex PCR; TCRdb's table is partial and in-frame only. The sample shows under 75,000 clones, just under 95% of them seen only once. The chain joins TRBV7-9 to TRBJ2-3; the match to TRBD2 covers 7 bases. The receptor was isolated from a woman between 18 and 30 years old in good health and CMV-seropositive. Sequenced material: PBMCs. The CDR3 here is CASSSRNGAGELADTQYF. The DNA for the CDR3 is TGTGCCAGCAGCTCCAGAAATGGCGCGGGAGAATTAGCAGATACGCAGTATTTT.